The rows below give T cell receptor beta chains drawn from one sample of a study of blood T cell repertoires in COVID-19. Profiled with immunoSEQ multiplex PCR; TCRdb holds only in-frame clones, not every one. The sample consists of under 250,000 clones, 88% of them appearing once. The sequencing input was peripheral blood. The receptor set was obtained from a woman aged 25 to 45 with COVID-19, enrolled during active disease. The CDR3 runs from the conserved cysteine through the conserved F or W. Each record gives: D gene, V gene, clone size, J gene, CDR3 protein, CDR3 DNA. A D gene is named only where the DNA matches it firmly. The size field is filled for only some rows; it gives once, few, many or a size class.

TRBD2,TRBV19,-,TRBJ2-1,CASSWTSGRYEQFF,TGTGCCAGTAGTTGGACTAGCGGGAGGTATGAGCAGTTCTTC
-,TRBV6-2/TRBV6-3,-,TRBJ2-6,CASSPSDSGANVLTF,TGTGCCAGCAGCCCCAGCGACTCTGGGGCCAACGTCCTGACTTTC
-,TRBV28,-,TRBJ1-1,CASSKRAGGENTEAFF,TGTGCCAGCAGCAAGAGGGCGGGGGGGGAGAACACTGAAGCTTTCTTT
TRBD2,TRBV2,-,TRBJ2-3,CASRSGLAGVDTQYF,TGTGCCAGCAGATCGGGACTAGCGGGGGTAGATACGCAGTATTTT
-,TRBV12-5,-,TRBJ2-3,CASGFFGAEYYTQYF,TGTGCTAGTGGTTTTTTTGGGGCCGAGTACTATACGCAGTATTTT
TRBD1,TRBV7-2,-,TRBJ2-5,CASSTDRGRWETQYF,TGTGCCAGCAGCACAGACAGGGGTCGTTGGGAGACCCAGTACTTC
-,TRBV30,-,TRBJ1-2,CAWSGQGGGYGYTF,TGTGCCTGGAGTGGGCAGGGTGGTGGGTATGGCTACACCTTC
-,TRBV19,-,TRBJ1-5,CASSVAQGGISNQPQHF,TGTGCCAGTAGTGTCGCACAGGGTGGGATAAGCAATCAGCCCCAGCATTTT
-,TRBV7-9,once,TRBJ1-2,CASSLAQVVAYTF,TGTGCCAGCAGCTTAGCGCAAGTCGTGGCCTACACCTTC
TRBD1,TRBV6-4,-,TRBJ2-3,CARRETGAPTDTQYF,TGTGCCCGACGAGAGACAGGGGCACCAACAGATACGCAGTATTTT
-,TRBV23-1,-,TRBJ2-2,CASSQRGMNTGELFF,TGCGCCAGCAGTCAGAGGGGGATGAACACCGGGGAGCTGTTTTTT
TRBD1,TRBV2,-,TRBJ1-6,CASRLTGTSSPLHF,TGTGCCAGCAGATTGACAGGGACCAGTTCACCCCTCCACTTT
TRBD1,TRBV5-1,few,TRBJ2-3,CASSTTGQASTDTQYF,TGCGCCAGCAGCACGACAGGGCAGGCGAGCACAGATACGCAGTATTTT
TRBD1,TRBV24-1,-,TRBJ2-7,CATSDPRQGRYEQYF,TGTGCCACCAGTGATCCCAGACAGGGACGCTACGAGCAGTACTTC